Reported below is one T cell receptor beta chain. This specimen comes from a study of tumor-infiltrating lymphocytes in localized non-small cell lung cancer. The V end was cut by 8 bases, the J end by 1 base, with 11 bases between. The CDR3 extends over 13 amino acids. Germline V gene sequence: CDR1 SGHVS, CDR2 FNYEAQ. Sequencing was performed with immunoSEQ multiplex PCR; in TCRdb, only in-frame clones are kept and a portion is missing. This sample yields some 16,000 clones, of which approximately 62% are seen a single time; 4.5% to 7.5% belongs to the top ten. The rearrangement links TRBV7-6 to TRBJ1-2; D perhaps matches TRBD1 (6 bases). This TCR came from a human donor with non-small cell lung cancer. The specimen sequenced was lung tumor tissue. The CDR3 reads CASGGALNYGYTF. For the CDR3, the DNA is TGTGCCAGCGGGGGGGCCCTTAACTATGGCTACACCTTC.